This record concerns one TCR beta chain sequence. Antigen specificity is unknown. Other DNA sequences from this sample encode an identical CDR3 as well. This entry belongs to a study of shared clonotypes between healthy human individuals. Looking at the study overall: Each donor's CD4 naive and CD4 memory cells filled three plates apiece, CD8 naive two, and CD8 memory one.

Sequenced by immunoSEQ multiplex PCR; TCRdb stores in-frame clones only, minus some. The sample has about 1.5 million clones, 95% to 99% seen once. Study conclusions and caveats: The study found roughly 5% of naive CD4 clonotypes shared across four donors.

The CDR3 covers 11 residues. Trimming stripped 4 bases from V and 7 bases from J, with 8 bases between. The germline gives CDR1 KGHSH, CDR2 LQKENI. The V and J genes are TRBV18 and TRBJ2-7; D is undetermined. The receptor comes from a man aged 25-45 years in good health. Material: naive CD4+ T cells sorted from blood. Subset indicated: CD45RA+ positively selected. This CDR3 reads CASSQSGEQYF. The CDR3 DNA reads as TGTGCCAGCTCACAGTCCGGGGAGCAGTACTTC. The full variable domain, with the rest looked up from reference TRBV18 and TRBJ2-7, is NAGVMQNPRHLVRRRGQEARLRCSPMKGHSHVYWYRQLPEEGLKFMVYLQKENIIDESGMPKERFSAEFPKEGPSILRIQQVVRGDSAAYFCASSQSGEQYFGPGTRLTVT.